What follows describes a single T cell receptor beta chain. J lost 6 bases, V lost 2 bases, and 8 bases had no gene match. Germline V gene data show CDR1 as MGHRA and CDR2 as YSYEKL. The CDR3 is 15 amino acids. This specimen comes from a study of blood T cell repertoires in COVID-19. Study-wide background: T cells, B-cell-depleted T cells, or PBMCs supplied cDNA or gDNA.

Clones were read by immunoSEQ multiplex PCR, and TCRdb kept only the in-frame ones, dropping some. The sample consists of over 200,000 clones, 81% of them appearing once. This clonotype originated in an elderly woman with acute or convalescent COVID-19. Input material: peripheral blood. The J gene is TRBJ2-7, the V gene TRBV4-1, with 9 bases identical to TRBD1. The CDR3 coding sequence is TGCGCCAGCAGCCAACCTTCGACAGGGGGAGGCGAGCAGTACTTC. This gives the protein CASSQPSTGGGEQYF.